These 10 T cell receptor beta chains came from one sample sequenced in a study of graft-versus-host responses after intestinal transplantation. Sequencing was performed with immunoSEQ multiplex PCR; in TCRdb, only in-frame clones are kept and a portion is missing. The table includes just over 20,000 clones, about 92% detected once. The sample was PBMCs, taken approximately 250 days after intestinal transplant. The receptors derive from a human patient who received an intestinal transplant, so some T cells may come from the graft donor.

The genes are TRBV10-3 and TRBJ2-1; D is perhaps TRBD1 (6 bases). The CDR3 is made up of 16 amino acids. The V gene lost 7 bases and the J gene lost 5 bases, with 21 bases spanning the gap. The V gene's germline CDR1 is ENHRY and CDR2 SYGVKD. The CDR3 is CAITAWEQGMNNEQFF. The DNA for the CDR3 is TGTGCCATCACCGCCTGGGAACAGGGTATGAACAATGAGCAGTTCTTC.

The rearrangement uses TRBV5-1 and TRBJ2-7; 12 positions match TRBD2. The CDR3 totals 16 residues. J gave up 4 bases and V 0 bases, and 5 bases lay outside the gene matches. CDR1 and CDR2 from the germline V gene are SGHRS and YFSETQ. This chain's CDR3 is CASSLALAGGTYEQYF. The CDR3 DNA sequence: TGCGCCAGCAGCTTGGCCCTAGCGGGAGGGACATACGAGCAGTACTTC.

CDR3 sequence: CASSWTGAYEQYF. The CDR3 region has the DNA TGTGCCAGCAGTTGGACAGGGGCCTACGAGCAGTACTTC. This rearrangement joins TRBV2 to TRBJ2-7, with TRBD1 matching over 9 bases. The germline V gene encodes CDR1 SNHLY and CDR2 FYNNEI. CDR3 length equals 13 residues. V trimming: 5 bases; J trimming: 2 bases; junction bases outside the gene matches: 1.

This clone was seen a single time. This rearrangement joins TRBV7-6 to TRBJ2-1, with 12 positions matching TRBD2. Per the germline V gene, CDR1 is SGHVS and CDR2 is FNYEAQ. The CDR3 is 17 amino acids. J was trimmed by 5 bases and V by 5 bases; bases with no gene match: 10. CDR3 protein: CASSNLAGGSSNNEQFF. For the CDR3, the DNA is TGTGCCAGCAGCAACCTAGCGGGAGGGTCATCTAACAATGAGCAGTTCTTC.

J is TRBJ2-7 and V is TRBV9; 8 bases map to TRBD2. CDR3 size: 16 residues. The germline gives CDR1 SGDLS, CDR2 YYNGEE. The trim removed 0 bases at V and 2 bases at J, leaving 7 bases unmatched. CDR3 nucleotide sequence: TGTGCCAGCAGCGTAGTGGATAGCGGGGCACCCTACGAGCAGTACTTC. As protein: CASSVVDSGAPYEQYF.

This chain links TRBV27 with TRBJ1-5, with D maybe TRBD1 (5 bases). The ends were cut back, 1 base at V and 4 bases at J, with 8 bases in the middle. Germline lookup yields CDR1 MNHEY and CDR2 SMNVEV (reference sequence). This CDR3 spans 14 amino acids. The CDR3 reads CASSLLGENQPQHF. The CDR3 DNA reads TGTGCCAGCAGTTTATTGGGGGAGAATCAGCCCCAGCATTTT.

On this clone itself: The sample contains more than one DNA sequence encoding this CDR3. In nucleotides, the CDR3 is TGTGCCAGCCTTGGAGTAGCGGGACGTTTCCTGTACAATGAGCAGTTCTTC. It yields the protein CASLGVAGRFLYNEQFF. V gene TRBV7-9 combines with J gene TRBJ2-1; 8 nucleotides match TRBD2. The CDR3 is 17 amino acids. CDR1 and CDR2 from the germline V gene are SEHNR and FQNEAQ (reference sequence). V shed 8 bases and J 4 bases; nucleotides not matched to a gene: 16.

The chain has TRBV6-5 and TRBJ2-1; 10 nucleotides line up with TRBD2. J was trimmed by 4 bases and V by 4 bases; bases with no gene match: 7. The germline gives CDR1 MNHEY, CDR2 SVGAGI. The CDR3 has 16 amino acids. As DNA, the CDR3 is TGTGCCAGCAGTTTGTCCGGGACTAGCGCTTACAATGAGCAGTTCTTC. This translates into CASSLSGTSAYNEQFF.

The chain employs TRBV5-1 and TRBJ1-1, with D unclear. The CDR3 consists of 13 residues. CDR1 is SGHRS, CDR2 YFSETQ, per germline. V lost 0 bases, J lost 3 bases, and 6 bases lay in between. The CDR3: CASSLGVYTEAFF. CDR3 nucleotide sequence: TGCGCCAGCAGCTTGGGGGTATACACTGAAGCTTTCTTT.

The gene calls are TRBV9 and TRBJ2-2, with 7 nucleotides matching TRBD1. This CDR3 contains 17 residues. V shed 0 bases, J shed 0 bases, and the junction held 5 bases outside the gene matches. Germline values: CDR1 SGDLS, CDR2 YYNGEE. The CDR3 region is CASSVARGTANTGELFF. CDR3 nucleotide sequence: TGTGCCAGCAGCGTAGCAAGAGGGACAGCGAACACCGGGGAGCTGTTTTTT. The full variable domain, rest sourced from reference TRBV9 and TRBJ2-2, is DSGVTQTPKHLITATGQRVTLRCSPRSGDLSVYWYQQSLDQGLQFLIQYYNGEERAKGNILERFSAQQFPDLHSELNLSSLELGDSALYFCASSVARGTANTGELFFGEGSRLTVL.